The rows below give T cell receptor beta chains drawn from one sample of a study of blood T cell repertoires in COVID-19. Profiled with immunoSEQ multiplex PCR; TCRdb holds only in-frame clones, not every one. The table has approximately 170,000 clones, about 87% seen once; the top ten hold under 3%. The specimen was peripheral blood. Receptors originate from a woman over 75 with COVID-19, enrolled during active disease. Each CDR3 is given with its conserved first and last residue.

v_call cdr3_aa
TRBV19 CASSIRGQNTEAFF
TRBV28 CASKGRTSGNNEQFF
TRBV12-3/TRBV12-4 CASSLGVSNEQFF
TRBV24-1 CATSAGQSNQPQHF
TRBV7-9 CASSPGTGGREKLFF
TRBV7-9 CASSLPGDSQETQYF
TRBV19 CASSISTGQGKEQYF
TRBV7-9 CASSLAFGQGNTEAFF
TRBV27 CASSPRRGIEKLFF
TRBV27 CASGFNTGASNQPQHF
TRBV5-4 CASSLADRPTEAFF
TRBV5-1 CASSLVGQAAYEQYF
TRBV7-9 CASNLGQGSYEQYF
TRBV18 CASSPQGDNNQPQHF
TRBV28 CASSPLTGQRSYEQYF
TRBV27 CASSLSYPLEKLFF
TRBV7-8 CASSLTTGVYGYTF
TRBV7-2 CASSFRQGSGNTIYF
TRBV28 CASSRPPNRDEKLFF
TRBV19 CASQNPDRNGYTF
TRBV5-4 CASSLIAVDEQYF
TRBV18 CASSPVFGTREQHYGYTF
TRBV19 CASRQLAAGYGEQFF
TRBV7-2 CASSPQGQVYEQYF
TRBV5-6 CASSPTGEVNYGYTF